The 14 T cell receptor beta chains given below trace back to one sample, sequenced in a study of glioma-infiltrating T cells after dendritic cell vaccination. TCRdb's table, derived via immunoSEQ multiplex PCR, lists solely in-frame clones and lacks some. This table has 85,000 to 110,000 clones, more than 80% appearing once. Here the sequenced sample was blood, taken before dendritic cell vaccination. The source of these receptors is a human donor with glioblastoma.

The rearrangement uses TRBV18 and TRBJ1-1; D gene ambiguous. The CDR3 has 13 residues. V was shortened by 0 bases and J by 4 bases, with 6 bases between the two germline ends. CDR1 is KGHSH and CDR2 is LQKENI in the germline V gene. For the CDR3, the DNA is TGTGCCAGCTCACCACCGTCGGGCACTGAAGCTTTCTTT. Translation: CASSPPSGTEAFF.

The chain combines TRBV7-8 with TRBJ1-1; unclear D gene. Trimming stripped 1 base from V and 6 bases from J, with 15 bases between. Germline CDR1 and CDR2: SGHVS and FQNEAQ. The CDR3 has 15 amino acids. The CDR3 here is CASSLGLPPFSEAFF. The CDR3, as DNA: TGTGCCAGCAGCTTAGGTCTACCCCCCTTTTCTGAAGCTTTCTTT.

The gene calls are TRBV7-9 and TRBJ1-2; 9 bases fit TRBD1. Looked up from germline, CDR1 is SEHNR and CDR2 is FQNEAQ (reference sequence). After removal of 4 bases from V and 0 bases from J, the junction contained 3 bases not matched to a gene. The CDR3 totals 15 residues. CDR3 DNA sequence: TGTGCCAGCAGCTACGGACAGGGGACTAACTATGGCTACACCTTC. Its translation: CASSYGQGTNYGYTF.

The rearrangement links TRBV5-4 to TRBJ1-1; possible D gene TRBD1, 6 bases. The CDR3 totals 13 residues. V lost 6 bases to trimming and J lost 5 bases, with 14 bases between them. Germline lookup yields CDR1 SGHNT and CDR2 YYREEE (reference sequence). The CDR3 protein is CASKSRGGTEAFF. The DNA of the CDR3 is TGTGCCAGCAAGAGCAGGGGAGGGACTGAAGCTTTCTTT. The full variable domain, with the rest looked up from reference TRBV5-4 and TRBJ1-1, is ETGVTQSPTHLIKTRGQQVTLRCSSQSGHNTVSWYQQALGQGPQFIFQYYREEENGRGNFPPRFSGLQFPNYSSELNVNALELDDSALYLCASKSRGGTEAFFGQGTRLTVV.

This chain links TRBV7-8 with TRBJ2-5, with D possibly matching TRBD2 (6 bases). Germline values: CDR1 SGHVS, CDR2 FQNEAQ. CDR3 size: 14 residues. Trimming shortened V by 5 bases and J by 1 base, and 11 bases separated the two germline ends. The CDR3 nucleotides read TGTGCCAGCAGCGCGCGGGGATTCCAAGAGACCCAGTACTTC. Translation gives CASSARGFQETQYF.

The chain links TRBV6-5 to TRBJ2-1; 11 bases match TRBD1. This CDR3 region has 15 residues. J lost 7 bases, V lost 10 bases, and 12 bases had no gene match. The germline V gene encodes CDR1 MNHEY and CDR2 SVGAGI. The CDR3 sequence is CAISRDRGYVNEQFF. The CDR3 region has the DNA TGTGCCATTTCCCGGGACAGGGGGTATGTGAATGAGCAGTTCTTC.

This clone was counted only a few times. The chain employs TRBV18 and TRBJ2-7; 12 bases align to TRBD1. The CDR3 contains 16 residues. Trimming removed 4 bases from V and 5 bases from J; junction bases left unmatched: 9. Germline V gene lookup returns CDR1 KGHSH and CDR2 LQKENI. In nucleotides, the CDR3 is TGTGCCAGCTCACGGGGGACAGGGGGCGGTCTAAACGAGCAGTACTTC. Amino acids: CASSRGTGGGLNEQYF.

This clone came up once. The chain recombines TRBV5-1 with TRBJ1-4; D remains unclear. The CDR3 is 15 amino acids. CDR1 and CDR2 (germline): SGHRS, YFSETQ. V lost 0 bases, J lost 8 bases, and 14 bases lay in between. CDR3 residues: CASSLDSNVKEKLFF. The CDR3 DNA reads TGCGCCAGCAGCTTGGACAGTAACGTTAAGGAAAAACTGTTTTTT.

V usage is TRBV4-2 and J usage is TRBJ1-5; TRBD1 agrees at 10 bases. J gave up 5 bases and V 3 bases, and 4 bases lay outside the gene matches. From germline, CDR1 is LGHNA and CDR2 YNFKEQ. CDR3 length: 15 amino acids. The CDR3 reads CASSQGTGVHQPQHF. The CDR3 bases are TGTGCCAGCAGCCAGGGGACAGGGGTACATCAGCCCCAGCATTTT.

The J gene is TRBJ2-7, the V gene TRBV11-2; weak D call: TRBD2 (6 bases). This CDR3 has 13 amino acids. Trimming removed 0 bases at V and 5 bases at J, with 8 bases between. In germline, CDR1 is SGHAT, CDR2 FQNNGV. The CDR3 here is CASSLDRGDEQYF. CDR3 coding DNA: TGTGCCAGCAGCTTAGACCGCGGGGACGAGCAGTACTTC.

V and J are TRBV6-1 and TRBJ2-2; D perhaps matches TRBD1 (6 bases). The CDR3 is made up of 17 amino acids. V lost 1 base and J 1 base, leaving 13 bases between the germline ends. The V gene's germline CDR1 is MNHNS and CDR2 SASEGT. The CDR3 coding sequence is TGTGCCAGCAGTGAAGGGCTTGACAGGCTGAACACCGGGGAGCTGTTTTTT. This sequence encodes CASSEGLDRLNTGELFF.

The V and J genes are TRBV11-3 and TRBJ1-1, with a weak D call TRBD1 (5 bases). V gave up 4 bases and J gave up 4 bases, with 22 bases separating them. CDR1 and CDR2 (germline): SGHNT, YENEEA. The length of the CDR3 is 17 residues. The CDR3 DNA follows: TGTGCCAGCAGCTCGAAGTTATTAGGACATATAAGCACTGAAGCTTTCTTT. Encoded protein: CASSSKLLGHISTEAFF.

The V call is TRBV5-6, the J call TRBJ1-1; a possible D gene is TRBD1 (5 bases). Germline lookup yields CDR1 SGHDT and CDR2 YYEEEE. The V end was cut by 1 base, the J end by 3 bases, with 10 bases between. The CDR3 has 14 residues. In nucleotides, the CDR3 is TGTGCCAGCAGCTTGATACGGGGGGACACTGAAGCTTTCTTT. Its protein is CASSLIRGDTEAFF. The full variable domain, rest sourced from reference TRBV5-6 and TRBJ1-1, is DAGVTQSPTHLIKTRGQQVTLRCSPKSGHDTVSWYQQALGQGPQFIFQYYEEEERQRGNFPDRFSGHQFPNYSSELNVNALLLGDSALYLCASSLIRGDTEAFFGQGTRLTVV.

Points on this clone: Sequence at one end of the junction differs from germline and may be a read error. V gene TRBV6-1 combines with J gene TRBJ2-5; D is undetermined. The V gene's germline CDR1 is MNHNS and CDR2 SASEGT. The CDR3 sequence is 14 residues long. CDR3 sequence: CATLPSTFQEPQYF. The CDR3 DNA is TGTGCCACCCTACCCTCGACATTCCAAGAGCCCCAGTACTTC.